Detailed here is one T cell receptor beta chain. Its antigen has not been determined. One base away there is no much larger clone; base qualities are not given. This entry belongs to a study of blood T cell repertoires in COVID-19 (TCRdb year 2020). In terms of the full investigation: Samples from collaborators originated in the United States, Italy and Spain and spanned both the acute and convalescent phases of COVID-19. Where available, HLA class I and class II types were obtained from metadata supplied by the sample provider rather than from assay-based typing. The sample metadata nearly always contained a de-identified subject ID, COVID-19 status, age in years and sex. The repertoires were released in a freely available public database intended as a resource for research on the immune response to SARS-CoV-2. Samples came from the ongoing ImmuneRACE study (first 160 participants) plus 1,254 subjects from 6 global collaborators. The material from the prospective study consisted of cDNA or gDNA derived from T cells, B-cell-depleted T cells, or PBMCs. The dataset comprised deeply sampled blood TCRbeta repertoires from subjects exposed to, actively infected with, or recovered from COVID-19. Broader findings and caveats from the paper: Clinical and demographic metadata were provided uncurated, with the amount varying by source and participant.

TCRbeta CDR3 regions were amplified from genomic DNA using the immunoSEQ Assay, a bias-controlled multiplex PCR. The authors' pipeline ran thus. The number of nucleated cells in each sample was estimated from the amplification of reference gene primers within the assay. To quantify the absolute abundance of each unique TCRbeta CDR3 rearrangement, sequence reads were collapsed and filtered. For each sample, productive Simpson clonality was calculated by taking the square root of Simpson's diversity index across productive rearrangements. TCRdb carries this immuneACCESS record with in-frame sequences only. Its versions omit some clonotypes, under half of them owing to an unresolved V gene in the studies checked, with the rest unexplained. That table supplies the V and J calls and clone size; D and trimming were determined from the DNA. For this sample there are about 70,000 clones; about 87% appear just once. The ten largest clones add up to approximately 5.6% of the sample.

The collaborating institutions used their own protocols to collect whole blood in K2EDTA tubes. Collaborator samples were shipped for TCRbeta analysis as frozen whole blood, isolated PBMCs, or DNA extracted from either sample type. Source material: peripheral blood. This TCR was recovered from a man in his fifties or sixties with active COVID-19.

The CDR3 loop reads CASSPTGIGGNTIYF. The nucleotide sequence is given as TGTGCCAGCTCACCCACAGGGATAGGAGGAAACACCATATATTTT. This sequence uses TRBV18 and TRBJ1-3, and perhaps TRBD1 as D gene, on 6 matching bases. Reading from cysteine to phenylalanine, the CDR3 counts 15 amino acids. Of all the DNA, just the CDR3 is kept, 45 bases in frame from base 1. The trim is 3 bases for V and 4 bases for J, with a gap of 13 bases between the germline ends. According to the germline V gene, CDR1 reads KGHSH and CDR2 reads LQKENI.